The 13 T cell receptor beta chains presented below share a single source sample, sequenced in a study of blood T cell repertoires in COVID-19. Produced via immunoSEQ multiplex PCR; TCRdb's table is partial and in-frame only. Among tens of thousands of clones listed, 70% to 80% were seen once. Sample: peripheral blood. The receptors derive from a human donor in a cohort sampled during active COVID-19.

This chain joins TRBV10-3 and TRBJ1-2; D is unclear. CDR1 is ENHRY and CDR2 is SYGVKD in the germline V gene. This CDR3 region has 13 residues. With 6 bases removed from V and 4 bases from J, the gap between germline ends came to 12 bases. The CDR3 sequence is CAIRPEFRYGYTF. In DNA, the CDR3 is TGTGCCATCAGACCAGAATTCCGCTATGGCTACACCTTC.

The chain couples TRBV7-9 to TRBJ2-7; 9 nucleotides line up with TRBD1. The CDR3 consists of 15 residues. CDR1 is SEHNR and CDR2 is FQNEAQ in the germline V gene (reference sequence). V trimming: 5 bases; J trimming: 6 bases; junction bases outside the gene matches: 11. The CDR3 sequence is CASSVGHRGQGEQYF. The CDR3 DNA reads as TGTGCCAGCAGCGTGGGCCACAGGGGGCAAGGCGAGCAGTACTTC.

V and J are TRBV9 and TRBJ1-1; tentative D call: TRBD1 (6 bases). From germline, CDR1 is SGDLS and CDR2 YYNGEE. This CDR3 has 17 amino acids. The V and J ends lost 0 bases and 1 base respectively, with 16 bases between them. The CDR3 DNA reads as TGTGCCAGCAGCGTAGTACCGGACAGCACCGGGAACACTGAAGCTTTCTTT. The encoded protein is CASSVVPDSTGNTEAFF.

CDR3 DNA: TGTGCCAGCACCTCCAGGGGCTTAGCCAAAAACATTCAGTACTTC. It codes for CASTSRGLAKNIQYF. The chain uses TRBV28 and TRBJ2-4; D possibly corresponds to TRBD1 (6 bases). There are 15 residues in the CDR3. Per germline, CDR1 MDHEN and CDR2 SYDVKM. Trimming removed 7 bases from V and 0 bases from J, with 13 bases in between.

This clone was seen only once. The rearrangement uses TRBV4-3 and TRBJ2-5; 7 bases line up with TRBD2. Germline-derived CDR1 and CDR2 are LGHNA and YSLEER. Germline trimming cut 0 bases from V and 4 bases from J; bases unmatched to any gene: 5. The CDR3 length is 15 residues. The CDR3 region is CASSQEGGIGETQYF. CDR3 bases: TGCGCCAGCAGCCAAGAGGGAGGGATAGGAGAGACCCAGTACTTC.

The V and J genes are TRBV7-2 and TRBJ1-5, with 12 bases identical to TRBD1. This CDR3 region has 15 residues. V was pared by 3 bases and J by 7 bases, with 4 bases of the junction left unmatched. The germline V gene encodes CDR1 SGHTA and CDR2 FQGNSA. The CDR3 DNA follows: TGTGCCAGCAGCTTTGGGACAGGGGGCGGGCAGCCCCAGCATTTT. This encodes CASSFGTGGGQPQHF.

V usage is TRBV24-1 and J usage is TRBJ2-5, with D perhaps matching TRBD1 (5 bases). Deletions cut 5 bases from V and 5 bases from J, with 8 bases between. CDR1 and CDR2 (germline): KGHDR, SFDVKD. The CDR3 runs to 12 residues. The CDR3 DNA sequence: TGTGCCACCAGTGCAGGGATGGAGACCCAGTACTTC. It translates to CATSAGMETQYF.

The V gene is TRBV29-1, the J gene TRBJ2-1; D is possibly TRBD2 (5 bases). The germline CDR1 and CDR2 sequences are SQVTM and ANQGSEA. The CDR3 consists of 13 residues. Trimming shortened V by 7 bases and J by 5 bases, and 15 bases separated the two germline ends. In DNA, the CDR3 is TGCAGCGCACTGAGGAGGACCGACAATGAGCAGTTCTTC. Amino acids: CSALRRTDNEQFF.

This clone was observed a single time. The chain employs TRBV24-1 and TRBJ2-7, with TRBD1 matching over 8 bases. Trimming at V came to 7 bases and at J to 4 bases, leaving 5 bases not matched to a gene. CDR1 and CDR2 from the germline V gene are KGHDR and SFDVKD. This CDR3 region has 13 residues. The CDR3 sequence is CATSRGRGYEQYF. The CDR3 DNA reads as TGTGCCACCAGCAGGGGGCGAGGTTACGAGCAGTACTTC.

This rearrangement joins TRBV24-1 to TRBJ2-3; 10 bases are a match to TRBD2. V lost 4 bases to trimming and J lost 3 bases; unmatched junction nucleotides: 12. The length of the CDR3 is 18 residues. CDR1 KGHDR and CDR2 SFDVKD come from the germline V gene. In DNA form, the CDR3 reads TGTGCCACCAGTGACCCCGGCGGCACTAGCGGGGTGACAGATACGCAGTATTTT. The encoded protein is CATSDPGGTSGVTDTQYF.

The J gene is TRBJ1-6, the V gene TRBV9; D not resolved. The length of the CDR3 is 14 residues. From germline, CDR1 is SGDLS and CDR2 YYNGEE. Between the trimmed V and J ends, which lost 0 bases and 13 bases, there was a span of 14 bases. Here the CDR3 DNA reads TGTGCCAGCAGCGTAGGAGGGCCGGGCAGTCCCCTCCACTTT. Its protein product is CASSVGGPGSPLHF.

The CDR3 loop reads CASSVDRNYGYTF. DNA of the CDR3: TGTGCCAGCAGCGTAGACAGAAACTATGGCTACACCTTC. This chain connects TRBV9 to TRBJ1-2; D call uncertain. The V end was cut by 0 bases, the J end by 2 bases, with 5 bases between. CDR1 is SGDLS, CDR2 YYNGEE, per germline. CDR3 length: 13 amino acids.

This sequence joins TRBV5-1 and TRBJ1-6; a weak D match, TRBD1 (6 bases). This CDR3 contains 14 residues. V was cut by 4 bases and J by 7 bases, with 12 bases left in between. The germline V gene has CDR1 SGHRS and CDR2 YFSETQ. The CDR3 loop is CASSLGTQNSPLHF. For the CDR3, the DNA is TGCGCCAGCAGCCTCGGGACACAAAATTCACCCCTCCACTTT. Looking up the rest from reference TRBV5-1 and TRBJ1-6 gives the full variable domain: KAGVTQTPRYLIKTRGQQVTLSCSPISGHRSVSWYQQTPGQGLQFLFEYFSETQRNKGNFPGRFSGRQFSNSRSEMNVSTLELGDSALYLCASSLGTQNSPLHFGNGTRLTVT.